The 29 T cell receptor beta chains listed next were all sequenced from one sample in a study of CD8+CD57+ T cells in acquired aplastic anemia. Genomic DNA templated the TCR beta VDJ and CDR3 profiling. Each CDR3 protein gets one entry after TCRdb re-called the reads with MiXCR. The repertoire holds around 180,000 distinct CDR3 sequences, with less than 50% as singletons. The patients chosen for sequencing had shown expansion of CD8+CD57+ cells (detected by flow cytometry). Sequencing was carried out using sorted CD4+, CD8+, or CD8+CD57+ T cells (not recorded which) from PBMCs. The receptors originated from a human donor with aplastic anemia.

V is TRBV12-3 or TRBV12-4 and J is TRBJ2-2; D is perhaps TRBD1 or TRBD2 (6 bases each). V was trimmed by 6 bases and J by 7 bases, leaving 15 bases between them. CDR3 length equals 14 residues. The CDR3 nucleotides are TGTGCCAGCAGCATAGGGGGGAATGGCGGGGAGCTGTTTTTT. It encodes CASSIGGNGGELFF.

The chain uses TRBV10-3 and TRBJ2-7; 9 bases agree with TRBD2. J was trimmed by 2 bases and V by 5 bases; bases with no gene match: 1. CDR3 length: 13 amino acids. Germline V CDR1 and CDR2: ENHRY, SYGVKD. The CDR3 DNA is TGTGCCATCAGTCTAGCGGGGACCTACGAGCAGTACTTC. Protein product: CAISLAGTYEQYF.

With respect to this clonotype: A single base separates this from a much larger clone, so it may be a read error. The rearrangement uses TRBV20-1 and TRBJ2-1, with a tentative D call TRBD1 (7 bases). This CDR3 region has 18 residues. Per the germline V gene, CDR1 is DFQATT and CDR2 is SNEGSKA (reference sequence). CDR3 nucleotide sequence: TGCAGTGCTCCGGAGGGACAGACCAAAGCGCGGCTAAACAATGAGCAGCTCTTC. It translates to CSAPEGQTKARLNNEQLF.

This clonotype was counted between two and nine times. CDR3 region: CASSEWRERTGELFF. The CDR3 DNA reads as TGTGCCAGCAGTGAATGGAGGGAGCGAACCGGGGAGCTGTTTTTT. The V gene is TRBV25-1, the J gene TRBJ2-2, with a tentative D call TRBD2 (6 bases). There are 15 residues in the CDR3. Trimming stripped 1 base from V and 5 bases from J, with 11 bases between. Looked up from germline, CDR1 is MGHDK and CDR2 is SYGVNS.

At least ten counts were recorded for this clonotype. The gene calls are TRBV4-1 and TRBJ1-2; a weak D match, TRBD1 (6 bases). CDR1 is MGHRA, CDR2 YSYEKL, per germline. This CDR3 contains 16 residues. V dropped 0 bases and J dropped 2 bases, with 13 bases sitting between them. CDR3 region: CASSQDVARGNYGYTF. In nucleotides, the CDR3 is TGCGCCAGCAGCCAAGATGTGGCCAGGGGCAACTATGGCTACACCTTC.

This clonotype appeared a single time. V and J are TRBV9 and TRBJ1-6; 7 nucleotides match TRBD1. CDR1 is SGDLS, CDR2 YYNGEE, per germline. The CDR3 sequence is 14 residues long. Trimming cost V 4 bases and J 7 bases; bases outside gene matches: 5. The CDR3 sequence is CASSSTGNNSPLHF. The CDR3 DNA reads TGTGCCAGCAGCTCGACAGGGAACAATTCACCCCTCCACTTT.

This clonotype has only one observation. A read error is possible here, since a much larger clone lies one base away. The chain recombines TRBV2 with TRBJ2-7, with 7 bases fitting TRBD1. The CDR3 has 14 residues. Germline trimming cut 5 bases from V and 9 bases from J; bases unmatched to any gene: 13. CDR1 is SNHLY, CDR2 FYNNEI, per germline. CDR3 bases: TGTGCCAGCAGTTATCTAGGGGGACCAGGGGGGCAGTACTTC. Its translation is CASSYLGGPGGQYF. Full variable domain (remainder filled in from reference TRBV2 and TRBJ2-7): EPEVTQTPSHQVTQMGQEVILRCVPISNHLYFYWYRQILGQKVEFLVSFYNNEISEKSEIFDDQFSVERPDGSNFTLKIRSTKLEDSAMYFCASSYLGGPGGQYFGPGTRLTVT.

The sample holds many counts of this clonotype. The gene calls are TRBV5-4 and TRBJ2-3; TRBD1 aligns across 7 bases. Germline V gives CDR1 SGHNT, CDR2 YYREEE (reference sequence). This CDR3 has 16 amino acids. The V gene end was trimmed by 1 base and the J gene end by 2 bases; junction bases not matched to a gene: 7. Here the CDR3 DNA reads TGTGCCAGCAGCTTGATAAAGACAGGGACCACAGATACGCAGTATTTT. This sequence encodes CASSLIKTGTTDTQYF.

This chain connects TRBV2 to TRBJ2-3, with 8 bases aligning to TRBD1. The V gene end was trimmed by 2 bases and the J gene end by 1 base; junction bases not matched to a gene: 2. CDR1 is SNHLY, CDR2 FYNNEI, per germline. The CDR3 has 15 residues. The CDR3 region has the DNA TGTGCCAGCAGTGAAAAGGACAGGGGCACAGATACGCAGTATTTT. Translated, it gives CASSEKDRGTDTQYF.

This clonotype was recorded at least ten times. The V and J genes are TRBV7-9 and TRBJ1-1, with TRBD1 as a possible D gene (5 bases). Germline CDR1 reads SEHNR; CDR2 reads FQNEAQ (reference sequence). The V end was cut by 8 bases, the J end by 2 bases, with 18 bases between. This CDR3 contains 15 residues. CDR3 nucleotide sequence: TGTGCCAGCGTCGGTCCCGACAGCCTCAACACTGAAGCTTTCTTT. It yields the protein CASVGPDSLNTEAFF. Full variable domain (rest looked up from reference TRBV7-9 and TRBJ1-1): DTGVSQNPRHKITKRGQNVTFRCDPISEHNRLYWYRQTLGQGPEFLTYFQNEAQLEKSRLLSDRFSAERPKGSFSTLEIQRTEQGDSAMYLCASVGPDSLNTEAFFGQGTRLTVV.

This chain uses TRBV20-1 with TRBJ1-5, with D unclear. CDR3 size: 13 residues. Trimming left V 3 bases short and J 5 bases short, with 11 bases between. Germline CDR1 reads DFQATT; CDR2 reads SNEGSKA (reference sequence). CDR3 region: CSARWVWDQPQHF. CDR3 nucleotides: TGCAGTGCTAGGTGGGTGTGGGATCAGCCCCAGCATTTT.

This clonotype was detected many times. This sequence joins TRBV19 and TRBJ2-5, with D maybe TRBD1 (6 bases). The CDR3 runs 14 residues. The germline V gene encodes CDR1 LNHDA and CDR2 SQIVND (reference sequence). Trimming shortened V by 5 bases and J by 2 bases, and 12 bases separated the two germline ends. The CDR3 loop is CASSPRTEQETQYF. The CDR3 region has the DNA TGTGCCAGTAGTCCCCGGACAGAGCAAGAGACCCAGTACTTC.

J is TRBJ1-3 and V is TRBV20-1; D possibly corresponds to TRBD1 (5 bases). Trimming pared 7 bases from V and 0 bases from J, leaving 25 bases between. The CDR3 consists of 18 residues. Germline values: CDR1 DFQATT, CDR2 SNEGSKA (reference sequence). CDR3 sequence (DNA): TGCAGTGTTCTTGGCCCTCTTGCAGGGTCGGACTCTGGAAACACCATATATTTT. Its protein product is CSVLGPLAGSDSGNTIYF.

There are many counts of this clonotype. The chain has TRBV6-4 and TRBJ2-3, with 9 positions matching TRBD2. The ends lost 0 bases at V and 5 bases at J; junction bases unmatched: 6. Germline V gene lookup returns CDR1 MRHNA and CDR2 SNTAGT. The CDR3 runs 16 residues. As DNA, the CDR3 is TGTGCCAGCAGTGACTCTAGCGGGAGAAAGGGAGATACGCAGTATTTT. Protein sequence: CASSDSSGRKGDTQYF.

The gene calls are TRBV7-2 and TRBJ2-2; D ambiguous. Trimming cost V 2 bases and J 7 bases, with 8 bases left between them. Germline CDR1 is SGHTA and CDR2 is FQGNSA. The CDR3 spans 13 residues. CDR3 sequence reads: CASSLNPGGELFF. CDR3 sequence (DNA): TGTGCCAGCAGCTTAAACCCAGGCGGGGAGCTGTTTTTT.

This clonotype was found a few times. The rearrangement links TRBV19 to TRBJ1-6; TRBD1 is a possible D gene (6 bases). The CDR3 is 14 residues long. CDR1 and CDR2 from the germline V gene are LNHDA and SQIVND (reference sequence). Trimming shortened V by 5 bases and J by 15 bases, and 20 bases separated the two germline ends. The CDR3 loop reads CASSFGTPSKILHF. The CDR3 DNA reads as TGTGCCAGTAGTTTCGGGACACCCTCTAAAATCCTCCACTTT.

J is TRBJ2-4 and V is TRBV15; D is undetermined. This CDR3 comprises 16 residues. The germline V gene has CDR1 LNHNV and CDR2 YYDKDF (reference sequence). V dropped 0 bases and J dropped 1 base, with 10 bases sitting between them. The CDR3 coding sequence is TGTGCCACCAGCAGAGAGACGTTGGGGGCCAAAAACATTCAGTACTTC. Translation gives CATSRETLGAKNIQYF.

Only a few counts were recorded for this clonotype. This chain joins TRBV28 and TRBJ1-2, with 9 bases identical to TRBD1. The J segment lost 8 bases and the V segment lost 3 bases, leaving 7 bases of the junction unmatched. Germline V gene lookup returns CDR1 MDHEN and CDR2 SYDVKM. The CDR3 runs to 14 residues. The CDR3 sequence is CASSFGDRDSGYTF. The CDR3, as DNA: TGTGCCAGCAGTTTCGGGGACAGGGATTCGGGCTACACCTTC.

As to this clonotype: Its ends do not fully match the called genes, so a read error is possible. The chain has TRBV7-3 and TRBJ2-1; the D gene is possibly TRBD1 (5 bases). The CDR3 covers 17 residues. Germline assignment: CDR1 SGHTA and CDR2 FQGTGA. In DNA form, the CDR3 reads TGTGCCAGCAGCTTAACCCTTCAGGGATCAACCTACAATGAGCAGATCTTC. Translation: CASSLTLQGSTYNEQIF.

The V and J genes are TRBV10-2 and TRBJ2-1; possible D gene TRBD1, 5 bases. Germline lookup yields CDR1 WSHSY and CDR2 SAAADI. Trimming removed 3 bases from V and 5 bases from J, with 11 bases in between. The CDR3 consists of 14 residues. The CDR3 region is CASSDPDTDNEQFF. In nucleotides, the CDR3 is TGCGCCAGCAGTGACCCGGACACTGACAATGAGCAGTTCTTC.

This clonotype was seen more than once but under ten times. This may be a read error, as it is one base from a much larger clone. The V and J genes are TRBV6-2 or TRBV6-3 and TRBJ1-4; 11 bases are shared with TRBD1. The CDR3 length is 14 residues. Germline loops: CDR1 MNHEY, CDR2 SVGEGT. V gave up 6 bases and J gave up 7 bases; unmatched junction bases: 4. CDR3 amino acids: CASSSGTGGEKLFF. The CDR3 nucleotides are TGTGCCAGCAGCTCCGGGACAGGGGGTGAAAAACTGTTTTTT.

The sample holds many counts of this clonotype. The chain uses TRBV5-1 and TRBJ1-1; D uncertain. Germline values: CDR1 SGHRS, CDR2 YFSETQ. This CDR3 is built from 13 residues. V gave up 0 bases and J gave up 5 bases, with 8 bases separating them. CDR3 sequence: CASSLAPGTEAFF. The CDR3 DNA sequence: TGCGCCAGCAGCTTGGCCCCCGGTACTGAAGCTTTCTTT.

The chain recombines TRBV10-3 with TRBJ1-6, with D hard to call. This CDR3 comprises 16 residues. Trimming stripped 3 bases from V and 0 bases from J, with 9 bases between. Germline assignment: CDR1 ENHRY and CDR2 SYGVKD. The CDR3 DNA is TGTGCCATCAGTGACCAGTTTAGCTCCTATAATTCACCCCTCCACTTT. It yields the protein CAISDQFSSYNSPLHF.

The rearrangement uses TRBV29-1 and TRBJ1-1; D gene unclear. V was pared by 5 bases and J by 1 base, with 8 bases between. The CDR3 extends over 12 amino acids. Germline V lookup: CDR1 SQVTM, CDR2 ANQGSEA. The CDR3 loop reads CSVLLWNTEAFF. CDR3 sequence (DNA): TGCAGCGTTTTGTTGTGGAACACTGAAGCTTTCTTT.

This clonotype was counted a few times. The chain combines TRBV2 with TRBJ2-7; D unresolved. Germline V CDR1 and CDR2: SNHLY, FYNNEI. The CDR3 is made up of 14 amino acids. V was cut by 2 bases and J by 0 bases, with 8 bases left in between. The CDR3 protein is CASSEPSSSYEQYF. The CDR3 DNA sequence: TGTGCCAGCAGTGAACCCAGCTCCTCCTACGAGCAGTACTTC.

V gene TRBV4-2 combines with J gene TRBJ2-5, with a weak D call TRBD2 (6 bases). CDR3 length: 16 residues. Germline values: CDR1 LGHNA, CDR2 YNFKEQ. Trimming removed 0 bases from V and 1 base from J, with 12 bases in between. This chain's CDR3 is CASSQDLGGIQETQYF. The CDR3 bases are TGTGCCAGCAGCCAAGATTTGGGCGGGATCCAAGAGACCCAGTACTTC.

The chain links TRBV19 to TRBJ1-1; D ambiguous. The germline V gene has CDR1 LNHDA and CDR2 SQIVND (reference sequence). V lost 5 bases, J lost 1 base, and 11 bases lay in between. The CDR3 consists of 14 residues. CDR3 nucleotide sequence: TGTGCCAGTAGTCCTGTGGCAGAGAACACTGAAGCTTTCTTT. Translated, it gives CASSPVAENTEAFF.

The chain carries TRBV7-9 and TRBJ2-1; D tentatively fits TRBD1 or TRBD2 (5 bases each). The germline V and J ends were trimmed by 6 bases and 5 bases, with 14 bases remaining between them. The CDR3 covers 14 residues. The germline V gene has CDR1 SEHNR and CDR2 FQNEAQ (reference sequence). The CDR3 DNA reads as TGTGCCAGCAGTCAGGGAGATACAAACAATGAGCAGTTCTTC. Amino acid sequence: CASSQGDTNNEQFF.

At least ten counts were recorded for this clonotype. The chain has TRBV7-2 and TRBJ2-5; D is undetermined. Germline V gene data show CDR1 as SGHTA and CDR2 as FQGNSA. The CDR3 extends over 13 amino acids. Trimming left V 2 bases short and J 5 bases short, with 9 bases between. CDR3 sequence: CASSLSIRETQYF. The DNA for the CDR3 is TGTGCCAGCAGCTTATCGATTCGGGAGACCCAGTACTTC.